Below, 10 T cell receptor beta chains from the same sample are listed, as sequenced in a study of shared clonotypes between healthy human individuals. The method was immunoSEQ multiplex PCR; TCRdb's version includes in-frame clones alone and lacks a portion of them. Of roughly 1,000,000 clones listed, roughly 74% are singletons. Sequenced input: memory CD4+ T cells from PBMCs. Subset reported: CD45RA-negative fraction. These receptors all come from a man aged 18 to 30 in good health. Some clones in this sample may be carry-over from other donors' samples.

The sample holds a few counts of this clone. V usage is TRBV28 and J usage is TRBJ1-3; no firm D call. Looked up from germline, CDR1 is MDHEN and CDR2 is SYDVKM. The V and J ends lost 6 bases and 4 bases respectively, with 13 bases between them. This CDR3 is built from 14 residues. The CDR3 here is CASSGGVSGNTIYF. DNA for the CDR3: TGTGCCAGCAGCGGAGGTGTATCGGGAAACACCATATATTTT.

Of note for this clone: A much larger clonotype is one base distant, so this may be a read error. This sample includes further DNA sequences coding for the same CDR3. The rearrangement links TRBV7-8 to TRBJ1-1; tentative D call: TRBD1 (5 bases). The germline V gene encodes CDR1 SGHVS and CDR2 FQNEAQ. With 5 bases removed from V and 1 base from J, the gap between germline ends came to 8 bases. This CDR3 comprises 13 residues. For the CDR3, the DNA is TGTGCCAGCAGCCTTGACAGGAACACTGAAGCTTTCTTT. This sequence encodes CASSLDRNTEAFF. The full variable domain, rest sourced from reference TRBV7-8 and TRBJ1-1, is GAGVSQSPRYKVAKRGQDVALRCDPISGHVSLFWYQQALGQGPEFLTYFQNEAQLDKSGLPSDRFFAERPEGSVSTLKIQRTQQEDSAVYLCASSLDRNTEAFFGQGTRLTVV.

This chain uses TRBV6-5 with TRBJ2-5; D tentatively fits TRBD1 or TRBD2 (5 bases each). Germline V CDR1 and CDR2: MNHEY, SVGAGI. CDR3 length equals 15 residues. Trimming cost V 0 bases and J 5 bases, with 13 bases left between them. CDR3 residues: CASSYSAGTPETQYF. CDR3 DNA: TGTGCCAGCAGTTACTCGGCTGGGACCCCCGAGACCCAGTACTTC.

CDR3: CASSRAKETQYF. Here the CDR3 DNA reads TGTGCCAGCAGCCGCGCTAAAGAGACCCAGTACTTC. This chain joins TRBV7-2 and TRBJ2-5, with D unclear. Germline V CDR1 and CDR2: SGHTA, FQGNSA. This CDR3 has 12 residues. Trimming took off 5 bases at V and 3 bases at J, with 7 bases between the two ends.

Here the CDR3 DNA reads TGCGCCAGCAGTCCGGACAGGGCCGGCCCTAACTATGGCTACACCTTC. It yields the protein CASSPDRAGPNYGYTF. This chain links TRBV4-3 with TRBJ1-2, with 8 bases aligning to TRBD1. This CDR3 spans 16 amino acids. Trimming took 6 bases from V and 0 from J; bases not matched to a gene: 9. The germline gives CDR1 LGHNA, CDR2 YSLEER.

This chain uses TRBV2 with TRBJ2-7; 8 positions match TRBD2. This CDR3 has 12 amino acids. Germline V gives CDR1 SNHLY, CDR2 FYNNEI. V trimming: 8 bases; J trimming: 6 bases; junction bases outside the gene matches: 6. The CDR3 loop is CASESGSSEQYF. In DNA, the CDR3 is TGTGCCAGCGAAAGCGGGAGCTCCGAGCAGTACTTC. Full variable domain (missing parts from reference TRBV2 and TRBJ2-7): EPEVTQTPSHQVTQMGQEVILRCVPISNHLYFYWYRQILGQKVEFLVSFYNNEISEKSEIFDDQFSVERPDGSNFTLKIRSTKLEDSAMYFCASESGSSEQYFGPGTRLTVT.

The rearrangement uses TRBV11-2 and TRBJ2-1; D remains ambiguous. Germline CDR1 is SGHAT and CDR2 is FQNNGV. This CDR3 has 15 residues. The V gene lost 6 bases and the J gene lost 8 bases, with 20 bases spanning the gap. The CDR3 region has the DNA TGTGCCAGCAGTCCCAGACGGAAAAAGTCGGATGAGCAGTTCTTC. It translates to CASSPRRKKSDEQFF.

This chain uses TRBV14 with TRBJ2-7, with 7 bases lining up with TRBD2. CDR1 is SGHDN, CDR2 FVKESK, per germline. The CDR3 loop spans 17 amino acids. V shed 4 bases, J shed 2 bases, and the junction held 14 bases outside the gene matches. In nucleotides, the CDR3 is TGTGCCAGCAGCCCGCCCCTAGATAGCGGGCGGACCTACGAGCAGTACTTC. Translated, it gives CASSPPLDSGRTYEQYF. Using reference TRBV14 and TRBJ2-7 for the parts outside the CDR3, the full variable domain is EAGVTQFPSHSVIEKGQTVTLRCDPISGHDNLYWYRRVMGKEIKFLLHFVKESKQDESGMPNNRFLAERTGGTYSTLKVQPAELEDSGVYFCASSPPLDSGRTYEQYFGPGTRLTVT.

The chain joins TRBV30 to TRBJ2-1; 7 bases agree with TRBD1. J was trimmed by 9 bases and V by 2 bases; bases with no gene match: 10. Per germline, CDR1 GTSNPN and CDR2 SVGIG (reference sequence). CDR3 length: 14 residues. The CDR3 DNA reads as TGTGCCTGGAGTCCTACACAGGGGATAGGTGAGCAGTTCTTC. It translates to CAWSPTQGIGEQFF.

The chain couples TRBV4-2 to TRBJ2-7; 7 bases agree with TRBD1. The germline V gene encodes CDR1 LGHNA and CDR2 YNFKEQ. V shed 8 bases, J shed 5 bases, and the junction held 9 bases outside the gene matches. CDR3 length: 13 amino acids. The CDR3 sequence: CASRLTGSHEQYF. The CDR3 DNA reads TGTGCCAGCCGACTGACAGGGTCCCACGAGCAGTACTTC.